Given below is one T cell receptor beta chain in context. The target antigen is unknown. V gave up 4 bases and J gave up 0 bases, with 12 bases separating them. Germline V CDR1 and CDR2: SNHLY, FYNNEI. The CDR3 length is 15 residues. This entry belongs to a study of beta chain features in type 1 diabetes. Study results and caveats: Because the template was cDNA, high-expressing cells might be over-represented. TCRB CDR3s were moderately but significantly shorter in Type 1 diabetes patients in all four CD4+ subsets. For type 1 diabetes patients, VDJ junctions showed fewer insertions and more deletions.

As every portion of the isolated RNA was reverse transcribed, the sequencing read expressed TCRB transcripts. The method was immunoSEQ multiplex PCR; TCRdb's version includes in-frame clones alone and lacks a portion of them. The sample carries roughly 500,000 clones, roughly 10% recorded once. Sequencing used naive CD4+ T cells from blood. This sequence was found in a woman under 30 in good health. This chain links TRBV2 with TRBJ1-2; possible D gene TRBD1, 5 bases. DNA for the CDR3: TGTGCCAGCAGTGTTTCCGGGACTTCTAACTATGGCTACACCTTC. Translation gives CASSVSGTSNYGYTF. The complete variable domain, with remaining parts taken from reference TRBV2 and TRBJ1-2, reads EPEVTQTPSHQVTQMGQEVILRCVPISNHLYFYWYRQILGQKVEFLVSFYNNEISEKSEIFDDQFSVERPDGSNFTLKIRSTKLEDSAMYFCASSVSGTSNYGYTFGSGTRLTVV.